The 13 T cell receptor beta chains listed next were all sequenced from one sample in a study of long-term antiretroviral therapy in people with HIV. The assay, immunoSEQ v3.0, was run at survey level. Here immunoSEQ multiplex PCR was the method, and the copy in TCRdb shows in-frame clones only, minus some. The sample shows under 30,000 clones, 70% to 85% of them seen only once. This sample comprised unsorted PBMCs, obtained 4.4 years after starting antiretroviral therapy. These receptors all stem from a young man with HIV.

The J gene is TRBJ1-1, the V gene TRBV9, with D maybe TRBD1 (6 bases). The CDR3 runs to 13 residues. V was trimmed by 6 bases and J by 10 bases, leaving 19 bases between them. The germline V gene has CDR1 SGDLS and CDR2 YYNGEE. Here the CDR3 DNA reads TGTGCCAGCAACCCAAAGGGGGAAGGCGGAGCTTTCTTT. It encodes CASNPKGEGGAFF.

The chain employs TRBV28 and TRBJ2-1; D assignment may be TRBD1 or TRBD2 (6 bases each). Germline V lookup: CDR1 MDHEN, CDR2 SYDVKM. With 1 base removed from V and 5 bases from J, the gap between germline ends came to 18 bases. This CDR3 is built from 17 residues. The CDR3 region is CASSLLRGAVKDNEQFF. Here the CDR3 DNA reads TGTGCCAGCAGTTTATTGAGGGGGGCAGTAAAAGACAATGAGCAGTTCTTC. The full variable domain, with the rest looked up from reference TRBV28 and TRBJ2-1, is DVKVTQSSRYLVKRTGEKVFLECVQDMDHENMFWYRQDPGLGLRLIYFSYDVKMKEKGDIPEGYSVSREKKERFSLILESASTNQTSMYLCASSLLRGAVKDNEQFFGPGTRLTVL.

This clone was seen once. The rearrangement uses TRBV7-2 and TRBJ2-1; D not resolved. Germline loops: CDR1 SGHTA, CDR2 FQGNSA. The CDR3 covers 14 residues. V lost 4 bases and J 6 bases, leaving 13 bases between the germline ends. This chain's CDR3 is CASSSSNRANEQFF. The DNA of the CDR3 is TGTGCCAGCAGCTCCTCGAATAGGGCCAATGAGCAGTTCTTC.

The chain employs TRBV5-4 and TRBJ1-1; tentative D call: TRBD1 (5 bases). Germline loops: CDR1 SGHNT, CDR2 YYREEE (reference sequence). This CDR3 has 16 amino acids. The V gene lost 4 bases and the J gene lost 7 bases, with 23 bases spanning the gap. The CDR3 sequence: CASSPGTQGVVLEAFF. CDR3 coding DNA: TGTGCCAGCAGCCCCGGGACGCAAGGAGTCGTTCTTGAAGCTTTCTTT.

The rearrangement links TRBV29-1 to TRBJ1-1, with D tentatively TRBD1 (6 bases). Per the germline V gene, CDR1 is SQVTM and CDR2 is ANQGSEA. CDR3 length equals 13 residues. The ends were cut back, 3 bases at V and 4 bases at J, with 12 bases in the middle. The CDR3 protein is CSVEEQGFTEAFF. The CDR3 DNA follows: TGCAGCGTTGAGGAACAGGGATTCACTGAAGCTTTCTTT.

The chain joins TRBV5-1 to TRBJ1-5; 8 nucleotides match TRBD1. The ends lost 0 bases at V and 7 bases at J; junction bases unmatched: 3. Germline assignment: CDR1 SGHRS and CDR2 YFSETQ. CDR3 length: 14 residues. As DNA, the CDR3 is TGCGCCAGCAGCTTGGAGTCAGGGGGCCAGCCCCAGCATTTT. It encodes CASSLESGGQPQHF.

V usage is TRBV7-9 and J usage is TRBJ1-4; tentatively, D is TRBD1 (6 bases). V lost 4 bases to trimming and J lost 7 bases, with 13 bases between them. The CDR3 covers 14 residues. Looked up from germline, CDR1 is SEHNR and CDR2 is FQNEAQ (reference sequence). CDR3 DNA sequence: TGTGCCAGCAGCTGGAACCAACAGGGTGAAAAACTGTTTTTT. Encoded protein: CASSWNQQGEKLFF.

The chain carries TRBV27 and TRBJ1-3, with D unresolved. Trimming removed 2 bases at V and 0 bases at J, with 11 bases between. This CDR3 has 16 amino acids. Germline CDR1 reads MNHEY; CDR2 reads SMNVEV (reference sequence). CDR3: CASSLVGGSSGNTIYF. The CDR3 nucleotides read TGTGCCAGCAGTTTAGTTGGCGGGAGCTCTGGAAACACCATATATTTT.

This clone was recorded once. The chain couples TRBV5-6 to TRBJ2-7, with 7 positions matching TRBD1. V shed 0 bases, J shed 3 bases, and the junction held 9 bases outside the gene matches. The CDR3 spans 16 residues. Germline V lookup: CDR1 SGHDT, CDR2 YYEEEE. DNA for the CDR3: TGTGCCAGCAGCTTGGAACCCGGACAGGTCCTCTACGAGCAGTACTTC. Its translation is CASSLEPGQVLYEQYF.

The chain is built from TRBV5-1 and TRBJ2-7; maybe TRBD2 (5 bases). Trimming left V 4 bases short and J 4 bases short, with 9 bases between. Germline V gene sequence: CDR1 SGHRS, CDR2 YFSETQ. The CDR3 consists of 12 residues. The DNA for the CDR3 is TGCGCCAGCAGCGTCGGGGTATACGAGCAGTACTTC. It codes for CASSVGVYEQYF.

The chain combines TRBV27 with TRBJ2-1; D is possibly TRBD1 or TRBD2 (5 bases each). Trimming removed 4 bases at V and 3 bases at J, with 13 bases between. Germline V gene lookup returns CDR1 MNHEY and CDR2 SMNVEV (reference sequence). The CDR3 length is 15 residues. As DNA, the CDR3 is TGTGCCAGCAGTTGGGGTGGGGGAATCTACAATGAGCAGTTCTTC. Amino acids: CASSWGGGIYNEQFF.

The rearrangement links TRBV6-4 to TRBJ2-1; 8 bases are a match to TRBD2. V dropped 5 bases and J dropped 4; count of bases not matched to a gene: 4. The germline V gene encodes CDR1 MRHNA and CDR2 SNTAGT. The CDR3 is made up of 14 amino acids. Written as DNA, the CDR3 is TGTGCCAGCAGTCCGGGACTAGGGTACAATGAGCAGTTCTTC. Its translation: CASSPGLGYNEQFF.

This clone was recorded once. This sequence joins TRBV27 and TRBJ2-3; 16 nucleotides line up with TRBD2. Trimming cost V 0 bases and J 2 bases; bases outside gene matches: 11. This CDR3 spans 21 amino acids. Germline V CDR1 and CDR2: MNHEY, SMNVEV (reference sequence). The CDR3 loop is CASSLSPGTSGRASNTDTQYF. The CDR3 DNA follows: TGTGCCAGCAGTTTATCACCCGGGACTAGCGGGAGGGCTTCAAACACAGATACGCAGTATTTT.